A single sample gave rise to the 16 T cell receptor beta chains below, sequenced in a study of cytomegalovirus exposure and HLA in healthy donors. 60 Vbeta and 13 Jbeta primers were used in PCR. Only in-frame clones appear in the TCRdb table, and some are missing; sequencing was by immunoSEQ multiplex PCR. The sample holds over 55,000 clones, around two thirds seen once. Sequenced sample: PBMCs. Every receptor here comes from a woman aged 45-59 years in good health and CMV-seropositive.

The V and J genes are TRBV11-2 and TRBJ1-3, with D possibly matching TRBD1 (6 bases). The CDR3 covers 13 residues. In germline, CDR1 is SGHAT, CDR2 FQNNGV. V was shortened by 2 bases and J by 4 bases, with 6 bases between the two germline ends. The CDR3 DNA follows: TGTGCCAGCAGCTTACAGGGGGGAAACACCATATATTTT. Protein: CASSLQGGNTIYF.

The rearrangement links TRBV2 to TRBJ2-7; tentatively, D is TRBD1 (7 bases). This CDR3 is built from 15 residues. V was pared by 8 bases and J by 4 bases, with 21 bases between. CDR1 and CDR2 from the germline V gene are SNHLY and FYNNEI. CDR3: CASLESGRGVYEQYF. The CDR3 region has the DNA TGTGCCAGCCTCGAAAGCGGCAGGGGGGTGTACGAGCAGTACTTC.

This sequence joins TRBV6-6 and TRBJ2-7; D is perhaps TRBD2 (5 bases). The V end was cut by 2 bases, the J end by 0 bases, with 14 bases between. Germline V gene data show CDR1 as MNHNY and CDR2 as SVGAGI (reference sequence). The CDR3 runs to 16 residues. The CDR3 DNA sequence: TGTGCCAGCAGTTACCGTCCTGGCGGGTCCTCCTACGAGCAGTACTTC. This translates into CASSYRPGGSSYEQYF.

This chain uses TRBV19 with TRBJ2-7; D may be TRBD1 (5 bases). The CDR3 totals 12 residues. Looked up from germline, CDR1 is LNHDA and CDR2 is SQIVND (reference sequence). Trimming removed 6 bases from V and 11 bases from J, with 17 bases in between. In nucleotides, the CDR3 is TGTGCCAGTAGGAGCAGGGCAGGCTTGGAGTACTTC. Translated, it gives CASRSRAGLEYF.

This clone was observed once. The chain couples TRBV25-1 to TRBJ1-1; no definite D call. Germline V gene sequence: CDR1 MGHDK, CDR2 SYGVNS. The CDR3 is made up of 15 amino acids. The V and J ends lost 1 base and 0 bases respectively, with 9 bases between them. Written as DNA, the CDR3 is TGTGCCAGCAGTGAATCCACGGTAATGAACACTGAAGCTTTCTTT. This translates into CASSESTVMNTEAFF.

In this sample, this clone turned up a few times. The rearrangement uses TRBV10-3 and TRBJ2-5; 11 nucleotides line up with TRBD1. The CDR3 spans 14 residues. Germline CDR1 reads ENHRY; CDR2 reads SYGVKD. V was clipped by 4 bases and J by 5 bases; unmatched bases: 3. The CDR3 nucleotides are TGTGCCATCAGTGCGGGGACAGGGGGGGAGACCCAGTACTTC. It specifies CAISAGTGGETQYF.

The rearrangement uses TRBV5-4 and TRBJ2-1; D may be TRBD2 (6 bases). Germline V gene lookup returns CDR1 SGHNT and CDR2 YYREEE (reference sequence). V dropped 7 bases and J dropped 7 bases, with 12 bases sitting between them. The CDR3 has 12 residues. The CDR3 DNA reads TGTGCCAGCGGAGACCTAGCGAATGAGCAGTTCTTC. Translation gives CASGDLANEQFF.

The chain recombines TRBV5-6 with TRBJ2-5; the D gene is possibly TRBD1 (5 bases). The V and J ends lost 4 bases and 3 bases respectively, with 10 bases between them. Germline V gives CDR1 SGHDT, CDR2 YYEEEE. CDR3 length: 13 amino acids. The CDR3 sequence is CASSQDKKETQYF. The CDR3 nucleotides read TGTGCCAGCAGCCAGGACAAAAAAGAGACCCAGTACTTC. Looking up the rest from reference TRBV5-6 and TRBJ2-5 gives the full variable domain: DAGVTQSPTHLIKTRGQQVTLRCSPKSGHDTVSWYQQALGQGPQFIFQYYEEEERQRGNFPDRFSGHQFPNYSSELNVNALLLGDSALYLCASSQDKKETQYFGPGTRLLVL.

The chain links TRBV27 to TRBJ2-7; tentatively, D is TRBD1 (6 bases). Germline V gene data show CDR1 as MNHEY and CDR2 as SMNVEV (reference sequence). CDR3 length equals 14 residues. V lost 2 bases and J 3 bases, leaving 11 bases between the germline ends. The CDR3 protein is CASSLGVGGYEQYF. The CDR3 DNA follows: TGTGCCAGCAGTTTAGGGGTAGGGGGCTACGAGCAGTACTTC.

The J gene is TRBJ1-5, the V gene TRBV19, with TRBD1 matching 7 bases. The CDR3 covers 18 residues. Germline CDR1 and CDR2: LNHDA and SQIVND (reference sequence). V was pared by 5 bases and J by 11 bases, with 24 bases of the junction left unmatched. CDR3 residues: CASSGGERQGRASISQHF. The CDR3 DNA reads as TGTGCCAGTAGTGGAGGGGAGAGACAGGGCCGGGCCTCAATCTCCCAGCATTTT.

The CDR3: CASSRSGQGSDTQYF. The DNA for the CDR3 is TGCGCCAGCAGCCGCTCTGGACAGGGTTCAGATACGCAGTATTTT. This chain joins TRBV5-1 and TRBJ2-3; 8 bases map to TRBD1. Germline CDR1 SGHRS, CDR2 YFSETQ. CDR3 length: 15 amino acids. The trim removed 4 bases at V and 4 bases at J, leaving 8 bases unmatched.

This clone has more than one count but fewer than ten. The chain uses TRBV7-6 and TRBJ1-5; D is perhaps TRBD1 (6 bases). The CDR3 covers 12 residues. In germline, CDR1 is SGHVS, CDR2 FNYEAQ. The V gene lost 10 bases and the J gene lost 7 bases, with 14 bases spanning the gap. CDR3 sequence: CATGGGDQPQHF. CDR3 coding DNA: TGTGCCACGGGAGGGGGAGACCAGCCCCAGCATTTT.

This clone was detected a few times. J is TRBJ2-2 and V is TRBV11-2; D is possibly TRBD2 (6 bases). The germline V and J ends were trimmed by 3 bases and 2 bases, with 10 bases remaining between them. The V gene's germline CDR1 is SGHAT and CDR2 FQNNGV. This CDR3 contains 15 residues. The CDR3: CASSFGSSNTGELFF. In DNA form, the CDR3 reads TGTGCCAGCAGCTTCGGGAGCTCTAACACCGGGGAGCTGTTTTTT.

This clone was detected only a few times. The gene calls are TRBV11-2 and TRBJ1-3, with unresolved D. V was trimmed by 5 bases and J by 0 bases, leaving 11 bases between them. The CDR3 has 15 amino acids. CDR1 is SGHAT, CDR2 FQNNGV, per germline. In nucleotides, the CDR3 is TGTGCCAGCAGCCCAACCGCCGGCTCTGGAAACACCATATATTTT. Translated, it gives CASSPTAGSGNTIYF.

The chain employs TRBV28 and TRBJ1-6; 9 bases are a match to TRBD1. The CDR3 spans 15 residues. Germline V gene data show CDR1 as MDHEN and CDR2 as SYDVKM. V was clipped by 6 bases and J by 5 bases; unmatched bases: 5. CDR3 bases: TGTGCCAGCAGGATCCGGGACAGGGATAATTCACCCCTCCACTTT. Translation: CASRIRDRDNSPLHF.

This clone was seen only a few times. The chain recombines TRBV28 with TRBJ2-6; TRBD2 matches at 8 bases. V lost 8 bases to trimming and J lost 3 bases; unmatched junction nucleotides: 6. The CDR3 extends over 15 amino acids. Germline V CDR1 and CDR2: MDHEN, SYDVKM. This CDR3 reads CASGIRGGGANVLTF. DNA of the CDR3: TGTGCCAGCGGGATCCGGGGGGGTGGGGCCAACGTCCTGACTTTC.